The rows below give T cell receptor beta chains drawn from one sample of a study of technical replicates of blood from a handful of donors. The repertoire was sequenced with immunoSEQ multiplex PCR; TCRdb's copy has only in-frame clones and lacks some. The sample records tens of thousands of clones, more than 75% being singletons. The sample consisted of PBMCs. The source is a human donor in good health. Some clones in this sample may be carry-over from other donors' samples. Each CDR3 is given with its conserved first and last residue. Fields, in order: clone size, V gene, D gene, J gene, CDR3 length, CDR3 protein, CDR3 DNA. A D gene is named only where the DNA matches it firmly. A clone size is listed for some rows: how often the clone was seen (once, few, many), or a class if it is expanded.

>-|TRBV27|TRBD1|TRBJ1-1|15
CASSLIQGGNTEAFF
TGTGCCAGCAGTTTGATACAGGGGGGGAACACTGAAGCTTTCTTT
>-|TRBV6-6|TRBD1|TRBJ1-6|16
CASSPGGAFYNSPLHF
TGTGCCAGCAGTCCAGGGGGCGCGTTCTATAATTCACCCCTCCACTTT
>-|TRBV11-3|TRBD2|TRBJ2-2|15
CASSTRGGATGELFF
TGTGCCAGCAGCACCCGCGGGGGGGCCACCGGGGAGCTGTTTTTT
>-|TRBV18|-|TRBJ1-1|13
CASSEGIGTEAFF
TGTGCCAGCTCTGAGGGAATTGGGACTGAAGCTTTCTTT
>-|TRBV7-2|-|TRBJ1-3|13
CASSPLPGNTIYF
TGTGCCAGCAGCCCTCTTCCTGGAAACACCATATATTTT
>-|TRBV19|-|TRBJ2-7|15
CASSIRSGLSYEQYF
TGTGCCAGTAGTATACGTAGCGGACTCTCCTACGAGCAGTACTTC
>-|TRBV4-2|-|TRBJ1-1|14
CASSQQGGNTEAFF
TGTGCCAGCAGCCAACAGGGTGGGAACACTGAAGCTTTCTTT
>few|TRBV27|TRBD2|TRBJ2-7|16
CASSLNGPGRFYEQYF
TGTGCCAGCAGTCTCAACGGCCCCGGGAGGTTCTACGAGCAGTACTTC
>-|TRBV6-1|-|TRBJ2-7|16
CASSESASGSDYEQYF
TGTGCCAGCAGTGAATCGGCCAGCGGTAGTGACTACGAGCAGTACTTC
>-|TRBV6-1|-|TRBJ1-2|14
CASSEILTNYGYTF
TGTGCCAGCAGCGAAATCCTTACTAACTATGGCTACACCTTC
>-|TRBV6-5|-|TRBJ2-7|15
CASSYSAGLPYEQYF
TGTGCCAGCAGTTACTCGGCAGGGTTACCCTACGAGCAGTACTTC
>-|TRBV6-5|-|TRBJ2-1|16
CASSSITLRTYNEQFF
TGTGCCAGCAGTTCAATAACTTTGAGGACCTACAATGAGCAGTTCTTC
>-|TRBV2|TRBD1|TRBJ2-7|14
CASRDRVSSYEQYF
TGTGCCAGCAGAGACAGGGTCAGCTCCTACGAGCAGTACTTC
>-|TRBV6-1|-|TRBJ1-2|15
CASSVQGILNYGYTF
TGTGCCAGCAGTGTGCAGGGGATTCTTAACTATGGCTACACCTTC
>-|TRBV4-3|-|TRBJ2-7|16
CASSQDYGDSYYEQYF
TGCGCCAGCAGCCAAGATTATGGGGACTCATACTACGAGCAGTACTTC
>-|TRBV11-1|TRBD1|TRBJ2-1|19
CASSLVGGQGARSYNEQFF
TGTGCCAGCAGCTTAGTTGGGGGACAGGGGGCGCGAAGCTACAATGAGCAGTTCTTC
>-|TRBV5-1|-|TRBJ1-3|14
CASSTESSGNTIYF
TGCGCCAGCAGCACAGAGAGCTCTGGAAACACCATATATTTT
>once|TRBV7-9|TRBD1|TRBJ2-7|15
CASSLAGQGTYEQYF
TGTGCCAGCAGCTTAGCGGGACAGGGGACCTACGAGCAGTACTTC